This TCR beta chain was recovered during a study of blood T cell repertoires in COVID-19. Study-level background: The United States, Italy and Spain were the sources of the acute and convalescent COVID-19 samples. In each case, the material was cDNA or gDNA derived from T cells, B-cell-depleted T cells, or PBMCs.

The CDR3 consists of 14 residues. V was shortened by 2 bases and J by 6 bases, with 12 bases between the two germline ends. CDR1 and CDR2 from the germline V gene are SGHDT and YYEEEE. Authors' processing steps: Scientists estimated how many nucleated cells there were by amplifying reference gene primers. The method was immunoSEQ multiplex PCR; TCRdb's version includes in-frame clones alone and lacks a portion of them. Clonal size and the V and J genes are those of that table, whereas D and trimming came from the DNA. Of about 89,000 clones in the sample, approximately 90% were seen once. This sequence originates from a man in his fifties or sixties with acute or convalescent COVID-19. The chain is built from TRBV5-6 and TRBJ1-5; D perhaps matches TRBD1 (5 bases). Sequenced sample: peripheral blood. The DNA for the CDR3 is TGTGCCAGCAGCTTATCAGGGATAGGTCAGCCCCAGCATTTT. It codes for CASSLSGIGQPQHF.